Listed below are T cell receptor beta chains from one sample, sequenced in a study of cytomegalovirus exposure and HLA in healthy donors. Assay: immunoSEQ multiplex PCR; the TCRdb copy retains only in-frame clones and omits some. The table has over 200,000 clones, approximately 90% seen once. What was sequenced was PBMCs. These receptors all stem from a woman aged 18-35 years in good health and CMV-seronegative. The CDR3 runs from the conserved cysteine through the conserved F or W. A D gene is named only where the DNA matches it firmly. For some rows the clone size is stated as once, few or many, or as a class when expanded; others skip it.

14	TRBV5-4	-	once	TRBJ1-1	CASSLLDKNTEAFF	TGTGCCAGCAGCTTGCTGGACAAGAACACTGAAGCTTTCTTT
14	TRBV7-2	-	-	TRBJ2-7	CASSFAGWAYEQYF	TGTGCCAGCAGCTTCGCGGGATGGGCCTACGAGCAGTACTTC
17	TRBV6-4	TRBD2	-	TRBJ2-1	CASSREASGSSYNEQFF	TGTGCCAGCAGTAGGGAGGCTAGCGGAAGCTCCTACAATGAGCAGTTCTTC
14	TRBV5-6	TRBD1	-	TRBJ1-1	CASSLTGGHTEAFF	TGTGCCAGCAGCCTGACAGGGGGCCACACTGAAGCTTTCTTT
11	TRBV19	-	-	TRBJ2-1	CASSIHNEQFF	TGTGCCAGTAGTATCCATAATGAGCAGTTCTTC
14	TRBV7-9	-	once	TRBJ1-2	CASSLEQGYYGYTF	TGTGCCAGCAGCTTAGAACAGGGATACTATGGCTACACCTTC
15	TRBV6-1	-	-	TRBJ2-7	CASSEGQGTFYEQYF	TGTGCCAGCAGTGAAGGTCAGGGGACCTTCTACGAGCAGTACTTC
17	TRBV19	TRBD2	once	TRBJ2-1	CASSIVGRGGLGNEQFF	TGTGCCAGTAGTATAGTAGGTCGGGGGGGCCTAGGCAATGAGCAGTTCTTC
14	TRBV6-1	-	few	TRBJ1-2	CASSEYEENYGYTF	TGTGCCAGCAGTGAATATGAGGAGAACTATGGCTACACCTTC
13	TRBV7-3	-	-	TRBJ1-1	CASSRGPNTEAFF	TGTGCCAGCTCACGAGGCCCGAACACTGAAGCTTTCTTT
15	TRBV19	TRBD1	-	TRBJ2-3	CASSIRQGETDTQYF	TGTGCCAGTAGTATACGACAGGGGGAGACAGATACGCAGTATTTT
13	TRBV4-1	-	-	TRBJ2-1	CASSQVGGHEQFF	TGCGCCAGCAGCCAAGTGGGGGGGCATGAGCAGTTCTTC
16	TRBV11-2	TRBD1	-	TRBJ2-7	CASSLAQGQIVYEQYF	TGTGCCAGCAGCTTAGCCCAGGGACAGATAGTCTACGAGCAGTACTTC
11	TRBV20-1	-	-	TRBJ2-7	CSSEKPSGQYF	TGCAGTTCGGAGAAACCGTCGGGGCAGTACTTC
13	TRBV7-2	-	-	TRBJ1-5	CASSLYRDQPQHF	TGTGCCAGCAGCCTATACCGGGATCAGCCCCAGCATTTT
13	TRBV5-4	-	-	TRBJ2-7	CASSPGQTYEQYF	TGTGCCAGCAGTCCAGGACAGACCTACGAGCAGTACTTC
13	TRBV6-1	-	few	TRBJ2-5	CASSEDGVTEQYF	TGTGCCAGCAGTGAGGACGGGGTTACAGAGCAGTACTTC
16	TRBV5-1	-	-	TRBJ1-2	CASSLFLEAASGGYTF	TGCGCCAGCAGCTTGTTTCTTGAGGCGGCCTCGGGGGGCTACACCTTC
12	TRBV2	-	-	TRBJ1-2	CASQDFFYGYTF	TGTGCCAGCCAGGACTTTTTCTATGGCTACACCTTC
14	TRBV15	-	-	TRBJ2-7	CATSRTGSSYEQYF	TGTGCCACCAGTCGGACGGGGAGCTCCTACGAGCAGTACTTC
15	TRBV19	-	-	TRBJ1-3	CASSSGGYSGNTIYF	TGTGCCAGTAGTTCGGGGGGCTACTCTGGAAACACCATATATTTT
14	TRBV6-6	-	few	TRBJ1-4	CASSPGYLNEKLFF	TGTGCCAGCAGTCCAGGGTATTTAAATGAAAAACTGTTTTTT